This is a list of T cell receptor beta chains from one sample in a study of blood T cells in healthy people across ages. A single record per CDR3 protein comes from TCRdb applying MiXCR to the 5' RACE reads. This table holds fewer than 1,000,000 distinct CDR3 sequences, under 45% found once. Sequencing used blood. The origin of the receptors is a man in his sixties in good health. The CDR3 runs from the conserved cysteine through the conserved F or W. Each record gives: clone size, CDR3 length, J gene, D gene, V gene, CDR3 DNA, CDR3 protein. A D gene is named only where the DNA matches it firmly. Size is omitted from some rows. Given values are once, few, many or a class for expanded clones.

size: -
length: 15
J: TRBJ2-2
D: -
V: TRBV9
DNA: TGTGCCAGCAGCGTAGTTAGAATTGGCACCGGGGAGCTGTTTTTT
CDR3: CASSVVRIGTGELFF

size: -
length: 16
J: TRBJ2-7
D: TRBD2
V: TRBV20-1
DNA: TGCAGTGCTAGAGACCGGACTAGCGCGCCCTCCTACGAGCAGTACTTC
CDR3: CSARDRTSAPSYEQYF

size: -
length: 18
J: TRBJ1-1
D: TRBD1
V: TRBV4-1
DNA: TGCGCCAGCAGCCAAGGACCCCCGACAGGGGGCTTTTCGGCTGAAGCTTTCTTT
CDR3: CASSQGPPTGGFSAEAFF

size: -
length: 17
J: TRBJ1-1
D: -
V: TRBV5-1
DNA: TGCGCCAGCACCCTAATGGGCAGAAACTTAATGAACACTGAAGCTTTCTTT
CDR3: CASTLMGRNLMNTEAFF

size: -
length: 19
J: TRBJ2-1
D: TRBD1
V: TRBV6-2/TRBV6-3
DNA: TGTGCCAGCAGTCCCGGGACAGGGGGCGAATTGCTTGCTCGCAATGAGCAGTTCTTC
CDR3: CASSPGTGGELLARNEQFF

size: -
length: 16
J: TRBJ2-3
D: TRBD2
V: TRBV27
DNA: TGTGCCAGCAGTTTAGCGGGGGGGTATATCACAGATACGCAGTATTTT
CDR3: CASSLAGGYITDTQYF

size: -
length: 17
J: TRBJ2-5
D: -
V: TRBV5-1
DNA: TGCGCCAGCAGCTTGGGTATTTCCGGACTCTTCCAAGAGACCCAGTACTTC
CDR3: CASSLGISGLFQETQYF

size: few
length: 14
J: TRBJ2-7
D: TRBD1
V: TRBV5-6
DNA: TGTGCCAGCAGCTGGGGACAGGGGTCGTCCGAGCAGTACTTC
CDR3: CASSWGQGSSEQYF

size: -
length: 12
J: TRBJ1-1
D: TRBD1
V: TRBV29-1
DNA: TGCAGCGTAGCACAGGGGTACACTGAAGCTTTCTTT
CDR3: CSVAQGYTEAFF

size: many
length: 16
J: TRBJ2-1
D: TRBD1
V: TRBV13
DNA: TGTGCCAGCAGCTTAGACCCCCGGGACAGCTACAATGAGCAGTTCTTC
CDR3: CASSLDPRDSYNEQFF

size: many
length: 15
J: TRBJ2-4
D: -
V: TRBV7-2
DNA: TGTGCCAGCAGCTCTAGACAGCTAGCCAAAAACATTCAGTACTTC
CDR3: CASSSRQLAKNIQYF

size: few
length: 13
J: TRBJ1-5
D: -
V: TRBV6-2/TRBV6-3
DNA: TGTGCCAGCAGCGACAGAAGCAATCAGCCCCAGCATTTT
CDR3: CASSDRSNQPQHF

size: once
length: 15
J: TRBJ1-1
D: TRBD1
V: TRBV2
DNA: TGTGCCAGCAGATCCCGGACAGGGGAGAACACTGAAGCTTTCTTT
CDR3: CASRSRTGENTEAFF

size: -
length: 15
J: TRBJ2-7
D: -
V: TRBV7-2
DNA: TGTGCCAGCAGCCCTCCCTTGGCGGGGGCGACGCGGCAGTACTTC
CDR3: CASSPPLAGATRQYF

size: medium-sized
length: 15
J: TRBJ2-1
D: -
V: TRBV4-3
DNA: TGCGCCAGCAGCCTTACTTTGAGCTCCTACAATGAGCAGTTCTTC
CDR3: CASSLTLSSYNEQFF

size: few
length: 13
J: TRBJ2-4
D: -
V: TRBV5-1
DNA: TGCGCCAGCCGCCCCGCCCTAGAAGGCATTCAGTACTTC
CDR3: CASRPALEGIQYF

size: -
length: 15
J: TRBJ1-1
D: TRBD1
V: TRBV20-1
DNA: TGCAGTGCCAAGATGGGACAGGGAATGAACACTGAAGCTTTCTTT
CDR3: CSAKMGQGMNTEAFF

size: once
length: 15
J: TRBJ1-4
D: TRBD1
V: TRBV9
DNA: TGTGCCAGCAGCGTCCGGACAGGGGGAGATGAAAAACTGTTTTTT
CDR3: CASSVRTGGDEKLFF

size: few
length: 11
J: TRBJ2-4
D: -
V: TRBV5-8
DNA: TGTGCCAGCAGCTTAAGAGGTGCTCAGTACTTC
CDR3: CASSLRGAQYF

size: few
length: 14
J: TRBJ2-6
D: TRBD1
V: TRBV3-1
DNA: TGTGCCAGCAGCGAAGGGACAGCCCCTCTGGACCTGACTTTC
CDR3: CASSEGTAPLDLTF

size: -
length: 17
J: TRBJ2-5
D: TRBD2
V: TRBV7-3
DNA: TGTGCCAGCAGCTTAGGTCCCCTAGCGGGGGGAGAAGAGACCCAGTACTTC
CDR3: CASSLGPLAGGEETQYF

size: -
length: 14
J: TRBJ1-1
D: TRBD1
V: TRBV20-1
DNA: TGCAGTGCTAAGGGGCAGGGGGCGGAGGATGACGCTTTCTTT
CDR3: CSAKGQGAEDDAFF

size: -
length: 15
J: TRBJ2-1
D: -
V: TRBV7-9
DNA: TGTGCCAGCAGCTTAGTTGGCATATCCTACAATGAGCAGTTCTTC
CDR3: CASSLVGISYNEQFF

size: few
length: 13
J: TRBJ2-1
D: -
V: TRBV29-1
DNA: TGCAGCGTTGAACTAGCCTCCTACAATGAGCAGTTCTTC
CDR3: CSVELASYNEQFF

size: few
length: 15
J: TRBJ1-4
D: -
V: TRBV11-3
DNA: TGTGCCAGCAGCCCATCCCTGGCTTCAGGTGAAAAACTGTTTTTT
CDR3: CASSPSLASGEKLFF

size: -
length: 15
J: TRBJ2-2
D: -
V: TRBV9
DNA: TGTGCCAGCAGCGTAGAACACACGAACACCGGGGAGCTGTTTTTT
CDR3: CASSVEHTNTGELFF

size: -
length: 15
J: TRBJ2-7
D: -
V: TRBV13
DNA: TGTGCCAGCAGCCCCCGCGGGTCCATCTCCTACGAGCAGTACTTC
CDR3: CASSPRGSISYEQYF

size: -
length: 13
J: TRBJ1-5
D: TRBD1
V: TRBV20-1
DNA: TGCAGTGCCAAAGGGACAGGGAAGGAGCCCCAGCATTTT
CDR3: CSAKGTGKEPQHF

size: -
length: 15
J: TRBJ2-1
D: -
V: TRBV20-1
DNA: TGCAGTGCTAGAGCCTCAGGGGGGAAATACAATGAGCAGTTCTTC
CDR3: CSARASGGKYNEQFF

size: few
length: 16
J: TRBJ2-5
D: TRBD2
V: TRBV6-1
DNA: TGTGCCAGCAGTAACCCCATAGCGGGGGGGAAAGAGACCCAGTACTTC
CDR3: CASSNPIAGGKETQYF

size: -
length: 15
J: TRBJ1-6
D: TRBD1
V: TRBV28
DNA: TGTGCCAGCAGTTTCGCAGGGGGACGGGATTCACCCCTCCACTTT
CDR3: CASSFAGGRDSPLHF

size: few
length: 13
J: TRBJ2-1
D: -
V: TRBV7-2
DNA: TGTGCCAGCAGCTTAGACAGGTGGACTTGGTGGTTCTTC
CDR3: CASSLDRWTWWFF

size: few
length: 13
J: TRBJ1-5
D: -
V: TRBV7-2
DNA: TGTGCCAGCAGTCGGGATGGCGGTCAGCCCCAGCATTTT
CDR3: CASSRDGGQPQHF

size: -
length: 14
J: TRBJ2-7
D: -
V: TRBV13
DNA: TGTGCCAGCAGCCCCGGTCAGGGTACCCCTGAGCAGTACTTC
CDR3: CASSPGQGTPEQYF

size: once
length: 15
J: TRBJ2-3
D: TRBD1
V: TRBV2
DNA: TGTGCCAGCAGACTCCGGGACAGAGACACAGATACGCAGTATTTT
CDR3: CASRLRDRDTDTQYF

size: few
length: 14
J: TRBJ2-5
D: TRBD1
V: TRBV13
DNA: TGTGCCAGCACACGACAGGGTCAGTACAATGAGCAGTACTTC
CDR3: CASTRQGQYNEQYF

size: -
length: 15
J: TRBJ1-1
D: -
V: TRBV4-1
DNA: TGCGCCAGCAGCCTGACGGACAGCTTTTACACTGAAGCTTTCTTT
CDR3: CASSLTDSFYTEAFF